This record concerns one T cell receptor beta chain sequence. Its antigen is unknown. Extracted total RNA amounted to at least 5.5 micrograms for each sample. This record belongs to a study of blood T cells in healthy people across ages. Overall study results and limits: Researchers judged that diversity estimates from one million T cells fell short of true values.

A second 7 to 11 cycle PCR used barcoded and J-beta primers. Through a template-switch adaptor with 12 random nucleotides, each cDNA molecule received a tag. TCRdb called the 5' RACE reads again in MiXCR, with one record for every CDR3 protein. The repertoire includes about 770,000 distinct CDR3 sequences, more than 40% of them detected once, and about 21% sits in the top ten. J gave up 0 bases and V 5 bases, and 0 bases lay outside the gene matches. The CDR3 has 14 residues. Germline V CDR1 and CDR2: LGHNA, YSLEER. This chain connects TRBV4-3 to TRBJ2-2, with 7 nucleotides matching TRBD2. The clonotype originates from a man in his sixties in good health. The sequenced sample consisted of blood. The CDR3 reads CASSGLANTGELFF. Written as DNA, the CDR3 is TGCGCCAGCAGCGGACTAGCGAACACCGGGGAGCTGTTTTTT.